Listed here is a single T cell receptor (beta chain). These data come from a study of T cell changes during pregnancy in multiple sclerosis. Measured with immunoSEQ multiplex PCR; TCRdb has only the in-frame clones, and not every one. The data contain over 35,000 clones, roughly nine tenths of them seen just once; the ten biggest clones take up around 1.2%. Germline CDR1 reads SGHAT; CDR2 reads FQNNGV. Trimming took off 5 bases at V and 6 bases at J, with 16 bases between the two ends. The CDR3 length is 15 residues. The V call is TRBV11-2, the J call TRBJ2-2; TRBD2 might be the D (5 bases). The TCR was taken from a female donor with multiple sclerosis, enrolled in a pregnancy study. The specimen was peripheral blood, collected before pregnancy. As DNA, the CDR3 is TGTGCCAGCAGCCCCCCCGCGCGGGCCCCCGGGGAGCTGTTTTTT. Translation gives CASSPPARAPGELFF.